The clone carrying this T cell receptor beta chain was seen repeatedly, ten times or more. The data are from a study of T-cell reconstitution after alpha-beta-depleted transplantation in children. J was trimmed by 7 bases and V by 0 bases; bases with no gene match: 9. The CDR3 runs to 15 residues. Germline loops: CDR1 ENHRY, CDR2 SYGVKD. The authors prepared the TCRbeta library with unique molecular identifiers. TCRdb reprocessed the PCR reads via MiXCR and lists one record per CDR3 protein. The table lists hundreds of thousands of distinct CDR3 sequences, about a sixth of them singletons, with 43% in the top ten.

This TCR derives from a male patient aged 2-10 years who had a stem cell transplant for acute lymphoblastic leukemia, so the T cells may come from the graft donor. The starting material was PBMCs, mostly from graft donor cells, obtained 360 days after TCRalphabeta/CD19-depleted stem cell transplant. The chain combines TRBV10-3 with TRBJ2-7, with 7 bases lining up with TRBD2. The CDR3, as DNA: TGTGCCATCAGTGAGTCTACTAGCGCTCAGATGGAGCAGTACTTC. Protein sequence: CAISESTSAQMEQYF.